These 16 T cell receptor beta chains share one sample of origin, sequenced in a study of blood T cell repertoires in COVID-19. Assay used: immunoSEQ multiplex PCR; TCRdb lists only in-frame clones, some missing. This table has a few hundred thousand clones, roughly nine tenths appearing once. Sequencing input: PBMCs or T cells enriched from blood (not recorded which). The receptors originated from a man aged 30 to 45 who had recovered from COVID-19.

The chain couples TRBV19 to TRBJ2-2; D uncertain. There are 15 residues in the CDR3. Germline V gives CDR1 LNHDA, CDR2 SQIVND (reference sequence). Trimming stripped 0 bases from V and 2 bases from J, with 7 bases between. CDR3 coding DNA: TGTGCCAGTAGTATAGATCTTTTTAACACCGGGGAGCTGTTTTTT. This codes for CASSIDLFNTGELFF.

The rearrangement links TRBV2 to TRBJ2-2; 9 bases are a match to TRBD1. The CDR3 consists of 14 residues. Germline lookup yields CDR1 SNHLY and CDR2 FYNNEI. Trimming removed 6 bases from V and 1 base from J; junction bases left unmatched: 0. CDR3 DNA: TGTGCCAGCAGGGGACAGGGGAACACCGGGGAGCTGTTTTTT. Encoded protein: CASRGQGNTGELFF.

This chain uses TRBV3-1 (or the pseudogene TRBV3-2) with TRBJ1-4; a weak D match, TRBD1 (6 bases). Looked up from germline, CDR1 is LGHDT and CDR2 is YNNKEL (reference sequence). Trimming took off 1 base at V and 7 bases at J, with 10 bases between the two ends. There are 14 residues in the CDR3. CDR3 sequence reads: CASSQVSQGEKLFF. CDR3 DNA: TGTGCCAGCAGCCAAGTCTCACAGGGTGAAAAACTGTTTTTT.

This chain connects TRBV21-1 to TRBJ1-2. TRBV21-1 is termed a pseudogene. The CDR3 is 17 amino acids. The CDR3 reads CASSKARPLPGNYGYTF. The CDR3 bases are TGTGCCAGCAGCAAAGCCCGCCCCCTGCCGGGTAACTATGGCTACACCTTC.

The gene calls are TRBV11-3 and TRBJ2-7; the D gene is possibly TRBD2 (6 bases). The CDR3 is 13 amino acids. CDR1 is SGHNT and CDR2 is YENEEA in the germline V gene. Trimming removed 5 bases from V and 4 bases from J, with 12 bases in between. This chain's CDR3 is CASSRGFLYEQYF. The CDR3 nucleotides read TGTGCCAGCAGCCGGGGGTTTCTGTACGAGCAGTACTTC.

The V gene is TRBV7-9, the J gene TRBJ2-7; 8 bases fit TRBD1. Germline V gene sequence: CDR1 SEHNR, CDR2 FQNEAQ (reference sequence). This CDR3 contains 15 residues. Unmatched junction bases numbered 6, after V lost 5 bases and J lost 0 bases. CDR3 coding DNA: TGTGCCAGCAGCAGCGACAGGGGAAGCTCCTACGAGCAGTACTTC. This encodes CASSSDRGSSYEQYF.

This clone occurred once. V usage is TRBV5-1 and J usage is TRBJ2-5; possible D gene TRBD1, 6 bases. Germline CDR1 reads SGHRS; CDR2 reads YFSETQ. Trimming shortened V by 3 bases and J by 5 bases, and 14 bases separated the two germline ends. This CDR3 contains 14 residues. CDR3 residues: CASSWTVALETQYF. The CDR3 DNA reads as TGCGCCAGCAGCTGGACAGTGGCGTTGGAGACCCAGTACTTC.

On this clone itself: In the same sample, other DNA sequences code for this CDR3. J is TRBJ2-1 and V is TRBV3-1 (or the pseudogene TRBV3-2), with D possibly matching TRBD1 (5 bases). The CDR3 extends over 13 amino acids. From germline, CDR1 is LGHDT and CDR2 YNNKEL (reference sequence). V was clipped by 4 bases and J by 5 bases, with 9 bases between them. CDR3 sequence: CASSLDRNNEQFF. CDR3 in DNA: TGTGCCAGCAGCCTCGACAGAAACAATGAGCAGTTCTTC.

This clone was seen just once. The CDR3 protein is CASSFPTSGSAQYF. DNA of the CDR3: TGTGCCAGCAGCTTTCCGACTAGCGGGAGTGCCCAGTACTTC. The chain couples TRBV5-4 to TRBJ2-7, with TRBD2 matching over 12 bases. Germline V gene data show CDR1 as SGHNT and CDR2 as YYREEE (reference sequence). This CDR3 has 14 residues. Trimming removed 2 bases from V and 10 bases from J; junction bases left unmatched: 7.

This clone has only a few counts. V and J are TRBV2 and TRBJ2-1; 7 bases line up with TRBD2. Germline assignment: CDR1 SNHLY and CDR2 FYNNEI. V dropped 1 base and J dropped 13; count of bases not matched to a gene: 4. The CDR3 length is 12 residues. CDR3 DNA: TGTGCCAGCAGTGAAGGACTAGCCCCCCAGTTCTTC. It specifies CASSEGLAPQFF.

The chain carries TRBV7-9 and TRBJ2-1; 7 bases map to TRBD1. The V and J ends lost 1 base and 0 bases, in that order; junction bases with no gene match: 3. Germline V gives CDR1 SEHNR, CDR2 FQNEAQ (reference sequence). The length of the CDR3 is 16 residues. CDR3 DNA: TGTGCCAGCAGCTTAGTATGGGACAGCTCCTACAATGAGCAGTTCTTC. The encoded protein is CASSLVWDSSYNEQFF.

V and J are TRBV9 and TRBJ2-2; 10 bases align to TRBD1. The CDR3 has 17 amino acids. Germline CDR1 SGDLS, CDR2 YYNGEE. The V segment lost 4 bases and the J segment 5 bases; nucleotides outside the gene matches: 11. CDR3: CASSFRGLGQGTGELFF. For the CDR3, the DNA is TGTGCCAGCAGCTTTCGTGGTCTGGGACAGGGGACCGGGGAGCTGTTTTTT. The complete variable domain, with remaining parts taken from reference TRBV9 and TRBJ2-2, reads DSGVTQTPKHLITATGQRVTLRCSPRSGDLSVYWYQQSLDQGLQFLIQYYNGEERAKGNILERFSAQQFPDLHSELNLSSLELGDSALYFCASSFRGLGQGTGELFFGEGSRLTVL.

The V gene is TRBV5-1, the J gene TRBJ2-7, with 10 bases matching TRBD2. V shed 4 bases, J shed 0 bases, and the junction held 13 bases outside the gene matches. This CDR3 contains 18 residues. The germline V gene has CDR1 SGHRS and CDR2 YFSETQ. In DNA form, the CDR3 reads TGCGCCAGCAGCCTGAATGTAGCGGGAGGACTTCCCTCCTACGAGCAGTACTTC. Translating gives CASSLNVAGGLPSYEQYF.

The chain has TRBV18 and TRBJ2-7; weak D call: TRBD2 (7 bases). With 2 bases removed from V and 3 bases from J, the gap between germline ends came to 14 bases. The germline CDR1 and CDR2 sequences are KGHSH and LQKENI. CDR3 size: 15 residues. The CDR3 is CASSPISGGDYEQYF. The DNA of the CDR3 is TGTGCCAGCTCACCAATCTCGGGGGGCGACTACGAGCAGTACTTC.

The gene calls are TRBV10-3 and TRBJ2-1; 12 bases are a match to TRBD2. CDR1 is ENHRY, CDR2 SYGVKD, per germline. This CDR3 is 16 amino acids long. With 3 bases clipped from V and 4 bases from J, the junction kept 4 bases outside the gene matches. The CDR3 reads CAISDTSGGTYNEQFF. The CDR3 bases are TGTGCCATCAGTGATACTAGCGGGGGGACGTACAATGAGCAGTTCTTC.

The V and J genes are TRBV24-1 and TRBJ2-3; D may be TRBD2 (5 bases). CDR3 length: 12 amino acids. Deletions cut 7 bases from V and 9 bases from J, with 13 bases between. Per germline, CDR1 KGHDR and CDR2 SFDVKD. CDR3 loop: CATRAVEGTQYF. In DNA, the CDR3 is TGTGCCACCAGGGCGGTCGAGGGCACGCAGTATTTT.